These 11 T cell receptor beta chains were all obtained from the same sample, sequenced in a study of blood T cell repertoires in COVID-19. Sequencing used immunoSEQ multiplex PCR; TCRdb keeps in-frame clones, though not all of them. The sample carries approximately 100,000 clones, about 90% recorded once. What was sequenced was peripheral blood. These receptors originate from a man in his fifties with acute or convalescent COVID-19.

The J gene is TRBJ2-5, the V gene TRBV3-1 (or the pseudogene TRBV3-2), with D tentatively TRBD2 (5 bases). V lost 0 bases and J 4 bases, leaving 9 bases between the germline ends. CDR3 length: 14 residues. Germline V gives CDR1 LGHDT, CDR2 YNNKEL (reference sequence). The CDR3 loop is CASSQDLAPETQYF. CDR3 bases: TGTGCCAGCAGCCAAGACCTAGCCCCAGAGACCCAGTACTTC.

The CDR3 nucleotides are TGTGCCAGCAGCCGATTTGGGGGGGACGAGCAGTACTTC. Protein sequence: CASSRFGGDEQYF. The rearrangement uses TRBV14 and TRBJ2-7, with 7 bases identical to TRBD2. The CDR3 is made up of 13 amino acids. The germline V gene has CDR1 SGHDN and CDR2 FVKESK. Trimming removed 4 bases from V and 5 bases from J; junction bases left unmatched: 5.

The genes are TRBV19 and TRBJ1-4, with D maybe TRBD1 (5 bases). The CDR3 is made up of 14 amino acids. Per germline, CDR1 LNHDA and CDR2 SQIVND (reference sequence). The V end lost 6 bases, the J end lost 6 bases, and 14 bases lay between the germline ends. In nucleotides, the CDR3 is TGTGCCAGTAGACCTCGGGGGGGAGATGAAAAACTGTTTTTT. Amino acid sequence: CASRPRGGDEKLFF. Supplemented by reference TRBV19 and TRBJ1-4, the full variable domain reads DGGITQSPKYLFRKEGQNVTLSCEQNLNHDAMYWYRQDPGQGLRLIYYSQIVNDFQKGDIAEGYSVSREKKESFPLTVTSAQKNPTAFYLCASRPRGGDEKLFFGSGTQLSVL.

The chain couples TRBV6-2 or TRBV6-3 to TRBJ2-1; maybe TRBD2 (5 bases). The V end lost 5 bases, the J end lost 8 bases, and 13 bases lay between the germline ends. Germline CDR1 is MNHEY and CDR2 is SVGEGT. The CDR3 contains 13 residues. CDR3 loop: CASSRKTRDEQFF. CDR3 sequence (DNA): TGTGCCAGCAGTCGAAAAACTAGGGATGAGCAGTTCTTC.

This clone was seen only once. The chain is built from TRBV5-1 and TRBJ2-5; 12 bases agree with TRBD2. This CDR3 is built from 15 residues. Trimming took 5 bases from V and 4 from J; bases not matched to a gene: 6. Germline loops: CDR1 SGHRS, CDR2 YFSETQ. The CDR3 DNA follows: TGCGCCAGCAGTCGGACTAGCGGGGTAGGAGAGACCCAGTACTTC. It codes for CASSRTSGVGETQYF. The whole variable domain, filled in from reference TRBV5-1 and TRBJ2-5, reads KAGVTQTPRYLIKTRGQQVTLSCSPISGHRSVSWYQQTPGQGLQFLFEYFSETQRNKGNFPGRFSGRQFSNSRSEMNVSTLELGDSALYLCASSRTSGVGETQYFGPGTRLLVL.

This clone was found once. This CDR3 reads CASSQEPSGGFSGANVLTF. The CDR3 DNA reads TGTGCCAGCAGCCAAGAGCCGAGCGGGGGGTTCTCTGGGGCCAACGTCCTGACTTTC. The rearrangement joins TRBV4-2 to TRBJ2-6; the match to TRBD2 covers 9 bases. There are 19 residues in the CDR3. V was clipped by 0 bases and J by 0 bases; unmatched bases: 6. Germline V CDR1 and CDR2: LGHNA, YNFKEQ.

This chain links TRBV2 with TRBJ2-7; possible D gene TRBD1, 6 bases. CDR1 is SNHLY and CDR2 is FYNNEI in the germline V gene. V lost 8 bases and J 2 bases, leaving 13 bases between the germline ends. This CDR3 has 13 amino acids. CDR3 sequence reads: CASGGTLAYEQYF. CDR3 nucleotide sequence: TGTGCCAGCGGTGGGACACTCGCCTACGAGCAGTACTTC.

The chain carries TRBV2 and TRBJ1-5, with 7 nucleotides matching TRBD1. In germline, CDR1 is SNHLY, CDR2 FYNNEI. Germline trimming cut 3 bases from V and 3 bases from J; bases unmatched to any gene: 8. This CDR3 spans 16 amino acids. DNA of the CDR3: TGTGCCAGCAGTGAGCGGACAGGCGTCTTCAATCAGCCCCAGCATTTT. Amino acid sequence: CASSERTGVFNQPQHF. Supplemented by reference TRBV2 and TRBJ1-5, the full variable domain reads EPEVTQTPSHQVTQMGQEVILRCVPISNHLYFYWYRQILGQKVEFLVSFYNNEISEKSEIFDDQFSVERPDGSNFTLKIRSTKLEDSAMYFCASSERTGVFNQPQHFGDGTRLSIL.

V is TRBV18 and J is TRBJ1-4; D is unclear. In germline, CDR1 is KGHSH, CDR2 LQKENI. The ends were cut back, 3 bases at V and 7 bases at J, with 9 bases in the middle. There are 13 residues in the CDR3. Here the CDR3 DNA reads TGTGCCAGCTCACCCCTTGAGGGTGAAAAACTGTTTTTT. Translated: CASSPLEGEKLFF.

The V call is TRBV7-9, the J call TRBJ1-3; possible D gene TRBD1, 5 bases. Germline CDR1 reads SEHNR; CDR2 reads FQNEAQ (reference sequence). Trimming left V 2 bases short and J 3 bases short, with 8 bases between. This CDR3 region has 14 residues. The DNA of the CDR3 is TGTGCCAGCAGCTTACGGGGGTATGGAAACACCATATATTTT. Amino acid sequence: CASSLRGYGNTIYF.

V usage is TRBV7-2 and J usage is TRBJ1-5; D might be TRBD1 (5 bases). The CDR3 is 15 amino acids. Germline-derived CDR1 and CDR2 are SGHTA and FQGNSA. V was clipped by 1 base and J by 0 bases, with 7 bases between them. The CDR3 bases are TGTGCCAGCAGCTTAGAAGGGGTTAGCAATCAGCCCCAGCATTTT. Translation: CASSLEGVSNQPQHF.